The 29 T cell receptor beta chains reported below all come from one sample, sequenced in a study of blood T cells in healthy people across ages. Combining a sample-barcoded 5' primer with a J-beta primer mix, a second PCR ran for roughly 6 to 12 cycles. TCRdb processed the 5' RACE reads anew with MiXCR; each CDR3 protein has one entry. This repertoire shows hundreds of thousands of distinct CDR3 sequences, more than 35% found once; its top ten account for 15% to 20%. Sequencing was done on a sample of blood. Receptors originate from an elderly man in good health.

As for this clonotype: This may arise from a read error, as a much more abundant clone is one base away. The chain couples TRBV5-5 to TRBJ2-7; a possible D gene is TRBD1 (6 bases). Germline values: CDR1 SGHKS, CDR2 YYEKEE (reference sequence). CDR3 size: 12 residues. The germline V and J ends were trimmed by 5 bases and 9 bases, with 15 bases remaining between them. The CDR3 region is CASSQQGDGQYF. The CDR3 DNA is TGTGCCAGCAGTCAACAGGGTGACGGGCAGTACTTC.

This clonotype was observed many times. This chain links TRBV20-1 with TRBJ2-3; the match to TRBD2 covers 10 bases. V was clipped by 3 bases and J by 3 bases; unmatched bases: 6. Germline V lookup: CDR1 DFQATT, CDR2 SNEGSKA (reference sequence). The CDR3 sequence is 15 residues long. The CDR3 reads CSASASGSSTDTQYF. CDR3 DNA: TGCAGTGCTAGTGCTAGCGGGAGTAGTACAGATACGCAGTATTTT.

The rearrangement uses TRBV20-1 and TRBJ2-4; 7 bases agree with TRBD2. Per germline, CDR1 DFQATT and CDR2 SNEGSKA (reference sequence). Losses at the gene ends were 0 bases for V and 2 bases for J; bases not matched to a gene: 7. The CDR3 spans 16 residues. The CDR3 loop is CSAREFAGDTKNIQYF. CDR3 sequence (DNA): TGCAGTGCTAGAGAGTTCGCGGGAGATACCAAAAACATTCAGTACTTC.

The chain has TRBV7-6 and TRBJ2-5; the D gene is possibly TRBD1 (6 bases). Germline CDR1 and CDR2: SGHVS and FNYEAQ. This CDR3 is built from 16 residues. The ends were cut back, 3 bases at V and 0 bases at J, with 14 bases in the middle. The CDR3 sequence: CASSLPTGHNQETQYF. For the CDR3, the DNA is TGTGCCAGCAGCTTGCCAACGGGACATAACCAAGAGACCCAGTACTTC.

CDR3 sequence: CASSDGGGQPQHF. The CDR3 DNA sequence: TGTGCCAGCAGTGACGGGGGCGGCCAGCCCCAGCATTTT. This chain connects TRBV6-1 to TRBJ1-5; tentative D call: TRBD1 (6 bases). V dropped 3 bases and J dropped 7 bases, with 10 bases sitting between them. The CDR3 loop spans 13 amino acids. Germline V gene sequence: CDR1 MNHNS, CDR2 SASEGT.

This rearrangement joins TRBV6-2 or TRBV6-3 to TRBJ2-3; TRBD2 aligns across 11 bases. The junction had 7 bases not matched to a gene; V was cut back by 2 bases and J by 3 bases. CDR1 is MNHEY, CDR2 SVGEGT, per germline. This CDR3 spans 17 amino acids. CDR3 in DNA: TGTGCCAGCAGTTACGCAACTAGCGGGAGAAATACAGATACGCAGTATTTT. This gives the protein CASSYATSGRNTDTQYF.

This clonotype occurred once. The J gene is TRBJ2-5, the V gene TRBV28; D is undetermined. Deletions cut 2 bases from V and 11 bases from J, with 21 bases between. Germline CDR1 is MDHEN and CDR2 is SYDVKM. The CDR3 covers 15 residues. CDR3 protein: CASSLAELLVDEQYF. Written as DNA, the CDR3 is TGTGCCAGCAGTTTAGCGGAGCTTCTTGTGGATGAGCAGTACTTC.

There are a few counts of this clonotype. The chain joins TRBV9 to TRBJ2-1; 9 bases are a match to TRBD2. This CDR3 spans 17 amino acids. In germline, CDR1 is SGDLS, CDR2 YYNGEE. The V and J ends lost 4 bases and 9 bases, in that order; junction bases with no gene match: 17. CDR3 region: CASSPLGGAGGPGEQFF. Here the CDR3 DNA reads TGTGCCAGCAGCCCTCTCGGGGGGGCGGGAGGGCCCGGTGAGCAGTTCTTC. The full variable domain, in which reference TRBV9 and TRBJ2-1 provide the parts outside the CDR3, is DSGVTQTPKHLITATGQRVTLRCSPRSGDLSVYWYQQSLDQGLQFLIQYYNGEERAKGNILERFSAQQFPDLHSELNLSSLELGDSALYFCASSPLGGAGGPGEQFFGPGTRLTVL.

This clonotype was counted a few times. The chain links TRBV28 to TRBJ1-1, with 8 bases fitting TRBD1. This CDR3 comprises 16 residues. After removal of 6 bases from V and 3 bases from J, the junction contained 12 bases not matched to a gene. The germline V gene has CDR1 MDHEN and CDR2 SYDVKM. For the CDR3, the DNA is TGTGCCAGCAGGAATACAGGGGGAGGGGGACACACTGAAGCTTTCTTT. It specifies CASRNTGGGGHTEAFF.

The rearrangement joins TRBV11-3 to TRBJ2-5; D uncertain. The CDR3 is 16 residues long. V was trimmed by 0 bases and J by 1 base, leaving 12 bases between them. Germline V gene sequence: CDR1 SGHNT, CDR2 YENEEA. Written as DNA, the CDR3 is TGTGCCAGCAGCTTAGATTCGGGCAGTATCCAAGAGACCCAGTACTTC. It yields the protein CASSLDSGSIQETQYF.

The chain recombines TRBV24-1 with TRBJ2-3; tentative D call: TRBD2 (6 bases). Germline CDR1 and CDR2: KGHDR and SFDVKD. Trimming cost V 1 base and J 0 bases, with 19 bases left between them. The CDR3 is made up of 19 amino acids. DNA for the CDR3: TGTGCCACCAGTGATTTTATTGATGCGGGGTCGATTAGCACAGATACGCAGTATTTT. Translated: CATSDFIDAGSISTDTQYF.

V is TRBV3-1 and J is TRBJ2-5; weak D call: TRBD1 (5 bases). The J call may be in error: the DNA end matches TRBJ2-7 better. The CDR3 covers 14 residues. Germline CDR1 reads LGHDT; CDR2 reads YNNKEL (reference sequence). The CDR3: CASSRTTSSYEQYF. Here the CDR3 DNA reads TGTGCCAGCAGCCGGACAACGAGCTCCTACGAGCAGTACTTC.

This clonotype has at least ten counts. This sequence joins TRBV7-2 and TRBJ2-5; a weak D match, TRBD2 (6 bases). Trimming took off 1 base at V and 6 bases at J, with 12 bases between the two ends. CDR3 length equals 14 residues. Germline CDR1 and CDR2: SGHTA and FQGNSA. The CDR3 sequence is CASSLGGTLQTQYF. The CDR3 nucleotides are TGTGCCAGCAGCTTAGGGGGGACTCTTCAGACCCAGTACTTC.

The chain recombines TRBV5-1 with TRBJ2-1; no clear D gene. Trimming took 0 bases from V and 9 from J, leaving 10 bases between them. Germline assignment: CDR1 SGHRS and CDR2 YFSETQ. The length of the CDR3 is 13 residues. The CDR3 nucleotides read TGCGCCAGCAGCTTGGCCTCTAGGGTTGAGCAGTTCTTC. It translates to CASSLASRVEQFF.

The chain couples TRBV5-1 to TRBJ2-7; 8 bases are shared with TRBD1. The germline V gene has CDR1 SGHRS and CDR2 YFSETQ. The CDR3 covers 15 residues. V was pared by 0 bases and J by 5 bases, with 7 bases of the junction left unmatched. CDR3 sequence (DNA): TGCGCCAGCAGCTTGGGATCAGGGGGCTACCACGAGCAGTACTTC. This encodes CASSLGSGGYHEQYF. The entire variable domain, with the rest obtained from reference TRBV5-1 and TRBJ2-7, is as follows: KAGVTQTPRYLIKTRGQQVTLSCSPISGHRSVSWYQQTPGQGLQFLFEYFSETQRNKGNFPGRFSGRQFSNSRSEMNVSTLELGDSALYLCASSLGSGGYHEQYFGPGTRLTVT.

This chain joins TRBV30 and TRBJ1-1, with unresolved D. Germline loops: CDR1 GTSNPN, CDR2 SVGIG (reference sequence). This CDR3 has 11 amino acids. V shed 8 bases and J shed 11 bases, with 18 bases lying between them. As DNA, the CDR3 is TGTGCCACTGTCGACCTCAGCTTGGCTTTCTTT. It yields the protein CATVDLSLAFF. Full variable domain (missing parts from reference TRBV30 and TRBJ1-1): SQTIHQWPATLVQPVGSPLSLECTVEGTSNPNLYWYRQAAGRGLQLLFYSVGIGQISSEVPQNLSASRPQDRQFILSSKKLLLSDSGFYLCATVDLSLAFFGQGTRLTVV.

This chain joins TRBV12-3 or TRBV12-4 and TRBJ1-2; 8 bases match TRBD1. There are 13 residues in the CDR3. V shed 2 bases, J shed 8 bases, and the junction held 4 bases outside the gene matches. Written as DNA, the CDR3 is TGTGCCAGCAGTTTACAGGGGGCCGGCGGCTACACCTTC. Protein sequence: CASSLQGAGGYTF.

The V call is TRBV28, the J call TRBJ1-2, with 8 bases identical to TRBD1. Germline V gene lookup returns CDR1 MDHEN and CDR2 SYDVKM. The CDR3 length is 12 residues. Trimming took 10 bases from V and 4 from J; bases not matched to a gene: 5. The CDR3 loop is CAIRQGIYGYTF. DNA of the CDR3: TGTGCCATCCGACAGGGGATCTATGGCTACACCTTC.

This clonotype was picked up a small number of times. The rearrangement links TRBV20-1 to TRBJ2-1; D call uncertain. Trimming took 2 bases from V and 3 from J, leaving 17 bases between them. The CDR3 extends over 16 amino acids. Germline V gene lookup returns CDR1 DFQATT and CDR2 SNEGSKA (reference sequence). CDR3 sequence: CSARSAKGPDYNEQFF. The CDR3 DNA follows: TGCAGTGCTAGATCAGCCAAAGGACCCGACTACAATGAGCAGTTCTTC.

CDR3 region: CASSLGQGAAGYTF. CDR3 bases: TGCGCCAGCAGCTTAGGTCAGGGAGCTGCGGGCTACACCTTC. The chain joins TRBV5-1 to TRBJ1-2; perhaps TRBD1 as D (5 bases). This CDR3 comprises 14 residues. V lost 2 bases and J 8 bases, leaving 16 bases between the germline ends. In germline, CDR1 is SGHRS, CDR2 YFSETQ.

This chain links TRBV4-3 with TRBJ2-4; D not resolved. This CDR3 has 17 residues. CDR1 and CDR2 from the germline V gene are LGHNA and YSLEER. The ends were cut back, 0 bases at V and 7 bases at J, with 19 bases in the middle. The CDR3 here is CASSQDLKIRLDNIQYF. In DNA, the CDR3 is TGCGCCAGCAGCCAAGACCTGAAAATCAGGCTGGACAACATTCAGTACTTC.

This chain connects TRBV29-1 to TRBJ2-1; D perhaps matches TRBD2 (6 bases). Germline loops: CDR1 SQVTM, CDR2 ANQGSEA. The germline V and J ends were trimmed by 2 bases and 5 bases, with 10 bases remaining between them. This CDR3 region has 13 residues. The CDR3 reads CSVEKSSDNEQFF. As DNA, the CDR3 is TGCAGCGTTGAAAAATCTAGCGACAATGAGCAGTTCTTC.

This clonotype was seen at least ten times. The chain carries TRBV28 and TRBJ2-7; D not resolved. The CDR3 is 14 residues long. With 3 bases removed from V and 1 base from J, the gap between germline ends came to 10 bases. Looked up from germline, CDR1 is MDHEN and CDR2 is SYDVKM. The CDR3 nucleotides read TGTGCCAGCAGTTTCTTAGGTGGATCCTACGAGCAGTACTTC. Translating gives CASSFLGGSYEQYF.

The chain uses TRBV9 and TRBJ1-2; D not certain. This CDR3 is 13 amino acids long. CDR1 and CDR2 from the germline V gene are SGDLS and YYNGEE. Trimming took off 3 bases at V and 3 bases at J, with 9 bases between the two ends. The CDR3 loop reads CASSDTRYYGYTF. In DNA form, the CDR3 reads TGTGCCAGCAGCGACACCAGGTACTATGGCTACACCTTC.

The chain is built from TRBV6-1 and TRBJ1-5; a possible D gene is TRBD1 (6 bases). The CDR3 totals 15 residues. V lost 7 bases to trimming and J lost 0 bases, with 13 bases between them. Germline V gene lookup returns CDR1 MNHNS and CDR2 SASEGT. The CDR3: CASTLNRDSNQPQHF. Written as DNA, the CDR3 is TGTGCCAGCACCTTAAACAGGGATAGCAATCAGCCCCAGCATTTT.

The rearrangement uses TRBV29-1 and TRBJ2-5; D is possibly TRBD1 (5 bases). CDR1 is SQVTM and CDR2 is ANQGSEA in the germline V gene. This CDR3 region has 13 residues. The CDR3 DNA is TGCGGATATGCATCAGGGCTGGGAGAGACCCAGTACTTC. It specifies CGYASGLGETQYF.

V and J are TRBV4-2 and TRBJ2-5; possibly TRBD1 for D (6 bases). Per germline, CDR1 LGHNA and CDR2 YNFKEQ. This CDR3 spans 14 amino acids. Trimming pared 9 bases from V and 5 bases from J, leaving 19 bases between. CDR3 sequence (DNA): TGTGCCAGAGGTCGGGCTAACAGGGAGGAGACCCAGTACTTC. Its protein product is CARGRANREETQYF.

Notes on this clonotype: The CDR3 carries no conserved terminal phenylalanine or tryptophan, so it likely arises from a read error. V and J are TRBV2 and TRBJ1-2; TRBD1 matches 8 bases. This CDR3 region has 14 residues. The junction had 9 bases not matched to a gene; V was cut back by 6 bases and J by 6 bases. The germline V gene has CDR1 SNHLY and CDR2 FYNNEI. CDR3 DNA sequence: TGTGCCAGCAGAGCCGGGACAGGTACAAATGGCTACACCATC. This translates into CASRAGTGTNGYTI.

This clonotype has a count of ten or more. The CDR3 loop is CASSLERHTDTQYF. CDR3 DNA: TGTGCCAGCAGTTTAGAGAGACACACAGATACGCAGTATTTT. The rearrangement links TRBV28 to TRBJ2-3; D is unresolved. CDR3 length: 14 amino acids. Trimming pared 2 bases from V and 2 bases from J, leaving 8 bases between. Germline-derived CDR1 and CDR2 are MDHEN and SYDVKM.